The clone carrying this T cell receptor beta chain appeared a few times. TCRdb re-called the reads with MiXCR, one entry per CDR3 protein. The sample records around 550,000 distinct CDR3 sequences, around 27% being singletons. The data were obtained in a study of T cell repertoires in cytomegalovirus infection. Looking at the study overall: CMV infection plus the matching HLA type was flagged by public TCR beta signatures.

The receptor was derived from a human donor in good health (CMV status not recorded). Some clones in this sample may be carry-over from other donors' samples. Sequenced: PBMCs.

DNA for the CDR3: TGCAGTGCTAGAGAGGGCTACAGCATTCAGTACTTC. Amino acid sequence: CSAREGYSIQYF. This rearrangement joins TRBV20-1 to TRBJ2-4; D remains ambiguous. The CDR3 is 12 amino acids. Trimming stripped 0 bases from V and 9 bases from J, with 9 bases between. Germline V gene lookup returns CDR1 DFQATT and CDR2 SNEGSKA (reference sequence).